This passage covers 26 T cell receptor beta chains from one sample sequenced in a study of shared T cell receptors in the human thymus. The table came from immunoSEQ multiplex PCR; TCRdb's copy has only in-frame clones and leaves some out. Of hundreds of thousands of clones in the sample, 88% are singletons; the top ten hold 0.0095% to 0.013%. This sample was shared with a second study, whose subject was human thymus T cells.

The sample comprised thymocytes. The receptors were sampled from a boy younger than two with a congenital heart defect.

The sample holds one count of this clone. This sequence joins TRBV10-3 and TRBJ2-7, with D unresolved. The CDR3 is 16 amino acids. Germline V CDR1 and CDR2: ENHRY, SYGVKD. Trimming cost V 6 bases and J 5 bases, with 23 bases left between them. The DNA for the CDR3 is TGTGCCATCAGCGTTTGCATTCGGCCTCGGGTCCACGAGCAGTACTTC. This sequence encodes CAISVCIRPRVHEQYF.

The table lists this clone with a count of one. The rearrangement joins TRBV7-2 to TRBJ2-7; D perhaps matches TRBD1 (6 bases). Trimming removed 2 bases from V and 3 bases from J, with 20 bases in between. Germline CDR1 SGHTA, CDR2 FQGNSA. This CDR3 is 17 amino acids long. The CDR3 loop reads CASSLSPTGTPRYEQYF. The CDR3 DNA sequence: TGTGCCAGCAGCTTATCCCCAACAGGGACCCCGCGCTACGAGCAGTACTTC.

The chain employs TRBV7-6 and TRBJ2-7; 7 bases map to TRBD2. The J segment lost 4 bases and the V segment lost 1 base, leaving 1 base of the junction unmatched. CDR1 and CDR2 (germline): SGHVS, FNYEAQ. The CDR3 length is 13 residues. The CDR3 DNA is TGTGCCAGCAGCTTAGGGGGGGGGTACGAGCAGTACTTC. Its protein product is CASSLGGGYEQYF.

This chain connects TRBV25-1 to TRBJ2-7, with 7 bases identical to TRBD2. Per the germline V gene, CDR1 is MGHDK and CDR2 is SYGVNS. CDR3 length: 15 residues. With V trimmed by 6 bases and J by 4 bases, 12 bases remained unmatched. CDR3: CASRNTSEALYEQYF. The CDR3 region has the DNA TGTGCCAGCAGAAATACTAGCGAAGCTCTGTACGAGCAGTACTTC.

This chain links TRBV4-1 with TRBJ2-7, with TRBD1 as a possible D gene (5 bases). Between the trimmed V and J ends, which lost 1 base and 6 bases, there was a span of 16 bases. Germline loops: CDR1 MGHRA, CDR2 YSYEKL. The CDR3 totals 15 residues. The CDR3 loop reads CASSQGGLSRGEQYF. In nucleotides, the CDR3 is TGCGCCAGCAGCCAAGGGGGCCTTTCCCGCGGCGAGCAGTACTTC.

The chain recombines TRBV29-1 with TRBJ2-5; 9 bases are a match to TRBD2. This CDR3 comprises 14 residues. CDR1 is SQVTM and CDR2 is ANQGSEA in the germline V gene. After removal of 6 bases from V and 6 bases from J, the junction contained 11 bases not matched to a gene. The CDR3 sequence is CSVENSGRMKTQYF. For the CDR3, the DNA is TGCAGCGTGGAAAATAGCGGGAGAATGAAGACCCAGTACTTC. Together with reference TRBV29-1 and TRBJ2-5, the CDR3 gives the full variable domain: SAVISQKPSRDICQRGTSLTIQCQVDSQVTMMFWYRQQPGQSLTLIATANQGSEATYESGFVIDKFPISRPNLTFSTLTVSNMSPEDSSIYLCSVENSGRMKTQYFGPGTRLLVL.

The chain links TRBV30 to TRBJ2-7, with a weak D call TRBD2 (5 bases). The CDR3 is 16 residues long. Germline assignment: CDR1 GTSNPN and CDR2 SVGIG (reference sequence). V lost 0 bases, J lost 5 bases, and 20 bases lay in between. The CDR3 DNA reads TGTGCCTGGAGTGTATCCCGGGAAAGTCAACCCCACGAGCAGTACTTC. Translated, it gives CAWSVSRESQPHEQYF.

This clone turned up a few times. The chain joins TRBV18 to TRBJ1-2; D is undetermined. The CDR3 runs 16 residues. V dropped 3 bases and J dropped 4 bases, with 18 bases sitting between them. Germline V lookup: CDR1 KGHSH, CDR2 LQKENI. CDR3 region: CASSPPRGPHGYGYTF. In DNA, the CDR3 is TGTGCCAGCTCACCCCCCCGAGGGCCCCACGGCTATGGCTACACCTTC.

This clone came up a few times. The chain is built from TRBV7-8 and TRBJ1-3; D gene ambiguous. Trimming removed 1 base from V and 0 bases from J, with 19 bases in between. This CDR3 has 19 amino acids. The germline gives CDR1 SGHVS, CDR2 FQNEAQ. The CDR3 bases are TGTGCCAGCAGCTTAGGCTCGGGAAGCCGGGCCCCCTCTGGAAACACCATATATTTT. The encoded protein is CASSLGSGSRAPSGNTIYF.

The gene calls are TRBV5-3 and TRBJ2-1; 11 nucleotides align to TRBD2. TRBV5-3 is identified as an open reading frame with a role that is uncertain. The V segment lost 1 base and the J segment 1 base; nucleotides outside the gene matches: 7. The CDR3 totals 18 residues. The CDR3 DNA reads TGTGCCAGAAGCTTGACAGAAAGACTAGCGGGGTCCTACAATGAGCAGTTCTTC. This codes for CARSLTERLAGSYNEQFF.

The chain is built from TRBV4-2 and TRBJ2-7; TRBD2 aligns across 11 bases. The V and J ends lost 3 bases and 2 bases, in that order; junction bases with no gene match: 6. This CDR3 is built from 16 residues. Per the germline V gene, CDR1 is LGHNA and CDR2 is YNFKEQ. The CDR3 sequence: CASSHSGRGPTYEQYF. CDR3 bases: TGTGCCAGCAGCCATAGCGGGAGGGGGCCAACCTACGAGCAGTACTTC.

This rearrangement joins TRBV10-3 to TRBJ2-1; TRBD1 is a possible D gene (5 bases). Trimming stripped 6 bases from V and 2 bases from J, with 17 bases between. Looked up from germline, CDR1 is ENHRY and CDR2 is SYGVKD. CDR3 length equals 16 residues. The CDR3 DNA reads TGTGCCATCAGCACCCTTACCGACAGACCCTACAATGAGCAGTTCTTC. Translated, it gives CAISTLTDRPYNEQFF.

The rearrangement uses TRBV15 and TRBJ2-7, with D possibly TRBD2 on 5 matching bases. The ends were cut back, 0 bases at V and 3 bases at J, with 12 bases in the middle. Germline CDR1 reads LNHNV; CDR2 reads YYDKDF (reference sequence). The CDR3 contains 15 residues. CDR3 protein: CATSREVGMVYEQYF. For the CDR3, the DNA is TGTGCCACCAGCAGAGAGGTCGGGATGGTCTACGAGCAGTACTTC.

The rearrangement uses TRBV2 and TRBJ2-2, with 7 bases fitting TRBD2. The CDR3 has 14 residues. Germline assignment: CDR1 SNHLY and CDR2 FYNNEI. The V and J ends lost 5 bases and 7 bases, in that order; junction bases with no gene match: 7. This chain's CDR3 is CASSLPVAGGELFF. CDR3 nucleotides: TGTGCCAGCAGTCTTCCCGTAGCGGGCGGGGAGCTGTTTTTT.

Here the CDR3 reads CASRLRRLSPGNLAAYNEQFF. CDR3 nucleotide sequence: TGTGCAAGTCGCTTACGGCGCTTGTCACCCGGTAATCTAGCGGCGTACAATGAGCAGTTCTTC. The chain employs TRBV12-2 and TRBJ2-1; whether TRBD2, the table's D call, matches the DNA was not checked. TRBV12-2 is shown as a pseudogene. The CDR3 spans 21 residues.

The V gene is TRBV7-2, the J gene TRBJ1-1; a possible D gene is TRBD1 (6 bases). This CDR3 is 14 amino acids long. V shed 5 bases and J shed 1 base, with 11 bases lying between them. Germline V gene sequence: CDR1 SGHTA, CDR2 FQGNSA. The CDR3 is CASSLQGTNTEAFF. CDR3 coding DNA: TGTGCCAGCAGCCTCCAGGGGACGAACACTGAAGCTTTCTTT.

This clone has a single count. The chain couples TRBV27 to TRBJ2-7, with D perhaps TRBD1 (6 bases). Germline V gives CDR1 MNHEY, CDR2 SMNVEV (reference sequence). V lost 2 bases and J 5 bases, leaving 10 bases between the germline ends. CDR3 length equals 13 residues. Here the CDR3 reads CASSLGGGDEQYF. The CDR3 bases are TGTGCCAGCAGTTTAGGGGGCGGAGACGAGCAGTACTTC.

Worth noting for this clone: At one end, the junction sequence differs from germline, possibly due to a read error. This chain uses TRBV7-2 with TRBJ2-1; 11 bases line up with TRBD2. CDR1 is SGHTA and CDR2 is FQGNSA in the germline V gene. This CDR3 spans 12 amino acids. DNA for the CDR3: TGTGCCAGCAGCTTAAACGGGACTAGCGGCCTCTTC. Translating gives CASSLNGTSGLF.

The genes are TRBV19 and TRBJ2-7, with D unclear. The CDR3 sequence is 14 residues long. Germline-derived CDR1 and CDR2 are LNHDA and SQIVND (reference sequence). Trimming stripped 7 bases from V and 2 bases from J, with 15 bases between. The CDR3 coding sequence is TGTGCCAGTAACTCCCCTTCAAACCCCTACGAGCAGTACTTC. Its protein product is CASNSPSNPYEQYF.

This rearrangement joins TRBV11-1 to TRBJ1-3; TRBD1 might be the D (6 bases). Germline V gives CDR1 SGHAT, CDR2 FQDESV (reference sequence). Trimming took off 5 bases at V and 4 bases at J, with 9 bases between the two ends. The CDR3 length is 13 residues. CDR3 nucleotides: TGTGCCAGCAGCACAGGGACCGGAAACACCATATATTTT. Encoded protein: CASSTGTGNTIYF.

The V gene is TRBV28, the J gene TRBJ1-3; 9 bases align to TRBD1. The CDR3 loop spans 17 amino acids. With 1 base clipped from V and 0 bases from J, the junction kept 4 bases outside the gene matches. The germline gives CDR1 MDHEN, CDR2 SYDVKM. CDR3: CASSLSQGADSGNTIYF. The CDR3, as DNA: TGTGCCAGCAGTTTATCACAGGGGGCAGACTCTGGAAACACCATATATTTT.

The chain has TRBV4-1 and TRBJ2-7; TRBD2 agrees at 7 bases. V lost 0 bases to trimming and J lost 1 base; unmatched junction nucleotides: 6. This CDR3 has 16 amino acids. Germline loops: CDR1 MGHRA, CDR2 YSYEKL. CDR3 sequence reads: CASSQEPAGSSYEQYF. The DNA of the CDR3 is TGCGCCAGCAGCCAAGAGCCAGCGGGGAGTTCCTACGAGCAGTACTTC.

This sequence joins TRBV18 and TRBJ2-1; perhaps TRBD2 as D (5 bases). Per germline, CDR1 KGHSH and CDR2 LQKENI. This CDR3 contains 15 residues. V gave up 1 base and J gave up 5 bases, with 12 bases separating them. In DNA form, the CDR3 reads TGTGCCAGCTCACCACGGGGAGACACCCACAATGAGCAGTTCTTC. Translating it yields CASSPRGDTHNEQFF.

The chain is built from TRBV6-1 and TRBJ2-7; TRBD2 aligns across 13 bases. J was trimmed by 6 bases and V by 2 bases; bases with no gene match: 16. The CDR3 runs 19 residues. The V gene's germline CDR1 is MNHNS and CDR2 SASEGT. CDR3 protein: CASSELRRTSGRVMGEQYF. The CDR3 DNA sequence: TGTGCCAGCAGTGAACTTCGGCGTACTAGCGGGAGGGTCATGGGCGAGCAGTACTTC.

CDR3: CASSRGPEAEAFF. The CDR3 region has the DNA TGTGCCAGCAGTAGGGGGCCAGAGGCTGAAGCTTTCTTT. This sequence joins TRBV28 and TRBJ1-1, with TRBD1 identical over 7 bases. Trimming took 5 bases from V and 6 from J; bases not matched to a gene: 6. Per germline, CDR1 MDHEN and CDR2 SYDVKM. The CDR3 runs 13 residues.

The chain carries TRBV4-3 and TRBJ2-1, with D possibly TRBD2 on 6 matching bases. The V gene's germline CDR1 is LGHNA and CDR2 YSLEER. V dropped 1 base and J dropped 14 bases, with 21 bases sitting between them. The CDR3 length is 15 residues. Written as DNA, the CDR3 is TGCGCCAGCAGCCAAGGGAGAGGTGAGGGGACTTGGAAGTTCTTC. Its translation is CASSQGRGEGTWKFF.